These 20 T cell receptor beta chains originate from one sample sequenced in a study of OX40 agonist ivuxolimab in advanced cancers. Method: immunoSEQ multiplex PCR; TCRdb's copy keeps in-frame clones and lacks some. The table records roughly 40,000 clones, around 90% of them present only once. The source was CD4+ or CD8+ T cells sorted from blood, collected in a trial of the OX40 agonist ivuxolimab. The receptors originated from an adult with an advanced solid tumor such as melanoma, head and neck, liver or kidney cancer.

The chain joins TRBV27 to TRBJ2-7, with D possibly TRBD2 on 5 matching bases. The CDR3 length is 15 residues. The ends were cut back, 3 bases at V and 7 bases at J, with 19 bases in the middle. Germline assignment: CDR1 MNHEY and CDR2 SMNVEV (reference sequence). CDR3 sequence: CASSLRLVSGTEQYF. The CDR3 DNA reads TGTGCCAGCAGTTTGAGGCTAGTATCGGGAACGGAGCAGTACTTC.

For this clone: Additional DNA sequences in this sample encode the identical CDR3. The V call is TRBV7-9, the J call TRBJ2-7, with 7 positions matching TRBD1. J lost 7 bases, V lost 4 bases, and 1 base had no gene match. The germline CDR1 and CDR2 sequences are SEHNR and FQNEAQ (reference sequence). The CDR3 runs to 11 residues. The chain's CDR3 is CASSSTGEQYF. Written as DNA, the CDR3 is TGTGCCAGCAGCTCGACAGGGGAGCAGTACTTC. Filled out from reference TRBV7-9 and TRBJ2-7, the complete variable domain reads DTGVSQNPRHKITKRGQNVTFRCDPISEHNRLYWYRQTLGQGPEFLTYFQNEAQLEKSRLLSDRFSAERPKGSFSTLEIQRTEQGDSAMYLCASSSTGEQYFGPGTRLTVT.

This clone was detected only once. This sequence joins TRBV5-6 and TRBJ2-7; unclear D gene. Germline V lookup: CDR1 SGHDT, CDR2 YYEEEE. The CDR3 is made up of 14 amino acids. The ends were cut back, 2 bases at V and 6 bases at J, with 15 bases in the middle. DNA for the CDR3: TGTGCCAGCAGCTTTGGGCAGCAACTCGGCGAGCAGTACTTC. Translation gives CASSFGQQLGEQYF.

The rearrangement links TRBV6-5 to TRBJ1-2; unclear D gene. Trimming removed 5 bases at V and 7 bases at J, with 20 bases between. The CDR3 is 15 residues long. Germline V gene sequence: CDR1 MNHEY, CDR2 SVGAGI. The CDR3 loop reads CASSRTPALISGYTF. CDR3 nucleotides: TGTGCCAGCAGTAGGACCCCAGCCCTAATCTCTGGCTACACCTTC.

The chain couples TRBV14 to TRBJ1-1; unclear D gene. V was pared by 9 bases and J by 4 bases, with 18 bases between. This CDR3 region has 14 residues. Germline V lookup: CDR1 SGHDN, CDR2 FVKESK. In nucleotides, the CDR3 is TGTGCCAGTCGCTCGGGCGCTTGGGGCACTGAAGCTTTCTTT. Protein product: CASRSGAWGTEAFF.

The chain carries TRBV10-3 and TRBJ1-5, with no clear D. With 3 bases removed from V and 0 bases from J, the gap between germline ends came to 9 bases. The CDR3 has 15 residues. CDR1 ENHRY and CDR2 SYGVKD come from the germline V gene. CDR3 sequence (DNA): TGTGCCATCAGTGATAATACGGATAGCAATCAGCCCCAGCATTTT. Protein sequence: CAISDNTDSNQPQHF.

This chain joins TRBV6-5 and TRBJ2-2, with 7 bases aligning to TRBD2. J was trimmed by 4 bases and V by 2 bases; bases with no gene match: 4. CDR1 MNHEY and CDR2 SVGAGI come from the germline V gene. The CDR3 length is 15 residues. In DNA form, the CDR3 reads TGTGCCAGCAGTTACGTGGGAGGGGTCACCGGGGAGCTGTTTTTT. This translates into CASSYVGGVTGELFF.

CDR3 in amino acids: CASSEAEPDYGYTF. The CDR3, as DNA: TGTGCCAGCAGTGAAGCGGAGCCAGACTATGGCTACACCTTC. This chain joins TRBV2 and TRBJ1-2; D is ambiguous. This CDR3 is built from 14 residues. From germline, CDR1 is SNHLY and CDR2 FYNNEI. V lost 0 bases and J 3 bases, leaving 8 bases between the germline ends.

This clone has a single count. V and J are TRBV19 and TRBJ2-1; 10 bases agree with TRBD2. Looked up from germline, CDR1 is LNHDA and CDR2 is SQIVND (reference sequence). V shed 1 base, J shed 4 bases, and the junction held 7 bases outside the gene matches. The CDR3 consists of 17 residues. The CDR3 sequence: CASSIGPSGSFYNEQFF. The CDR3 nucleotides read TGTGCCAGTAGTATAGGTCCTAGCGGGAGCTTTTACAATGAGCAGTTCTTC.

The gene calls are TRBV28 and TRBJ2-3; possibly TRBD1 or TRBD2 for D (5 bases each). This CDR3 contains 16 residues. With 6 bases removed from V and 3 bases from J, the gap between germline ends came to 19 bases. Looked up from germline, CDR1 is MDHEN and CDR2 is SYDVKM. CDR3 DNA: TGTGCCAGCAGATATGCTCCGGGGCTAGGTACAGATACGCAGTATTTT. Amino acid sequence: CASRYAPGLGTDTQYF.

The rearrangement joins TRBV5-4 to TRBJ2-3, with D possibly TRBD2 on 5 matching bases. Trimming shortened V by 4 bases and J by 0 bases, and 15 bases separated the two germline ends. Germline V lookup: CDR1 SGHNT, CDR2 YYREEE (reference sequence). The CDR3 has 16 amino acids. The CDR3 region has the DNA TGTGCCAGCAGCCCCCCCCCGGGGTCTAGCACAGATACGCAGTATTTT. It codes for CASSPPPGSSTDTQYF.

The chain joins TRBV11-2 to TRBJ2-1; no clear D. Germline V lookup: CDR1 SGHAT, CDR2 FQNNGV. The V and J ends lost 3 bases and 10 bases respectively, with 10 bases between them. The CDR3 is made up of 12 amino acids. The DNA for the CDR3 is TGTGCCAGCAGCTTTAGCTCCGGGGAGCAGTTCTTC. This sequence encodes CASSFSSGEQFF.

The chain uses TRBV27 and TRBJ1-1, with 7 bases that match TRBD1. CDR3 size: 15 residues. With V trimmed by 1 base and J by 2 bases, 4 bases remained unmatched. Germline V gives CDR1 MNHEY, CDR2 SMNVEV (reference sequence). The CDR3 sequence: CASSLYGTANTEAFF. The CDR3 region has the DNA TGTGCCAGCAGTTTATATGGGACAGCAAACACTGAAGCTTTCTTT.

The CDR3 loop reads CASSRGLAGYTDTQYF. The CDR3 nucleotides read TGTGCCAGCAGTCGGGGACTAGCGGGATACACAGATACGCAGTATTTT. The V and J genes are TRBV27 and TRBJ2-3, with 13 bases fitting TRBD2. This CDR3 comprises 16 residues. V lost 5 bases and J lost 2; bases outside the gene matches: 4. Per the germline V gene, CDR1 is MNHEY and CDR2 is SMNVEV (reference sequence).

The chain combines TRBV7-9 with TRBJ2-1, with D maybe TRBD1 (6 bases). Trimming stripped 10 bases from V and 0 bases from J, with 19 bases between. This CDR3 spans 16 amino acids. From germline, CDR1 is SEHNR and CDR2 FQNEAQ (reference sequence). The CDR3 DNA sequence: TGTGCCATCAGGGGCGCGGCGCCGAACTCCTACAATGAGCAGTTCTTC. Amino acids: CAIRGAAPNSYNEQFF. Full variable domain (missing parts from reference TRBV7-9 and TRBJ2-1): DTGVSQNPRHKITKRGQNVTFRCDPISEHNRLYWYRQTLGQGPEFLTYFQNEAQLEKSRLLSDRFSAERPKGSFSTLEIQRTEQGDSAMYLCAIRGAAPNSYNEQFFGPGTRLTVL.

The chain combines TRBV27 with TRBJ2-1; 8 positions agree with TRBD1. The germline V gene has CDR1 MNHEY and CDR2 SMNVEV (reference sequence). The trim removed 3 bases at V and 7 bases at J, leaving 5 bases unmatched. This CDR3 comprises 14 residues. For the CDR3, the DNA is TGTGCCAGCAGTTTTAGGACAGGGCGGAATGAGCAGTTCTTC. Protein product: CASSFRTGRNEQFF.

J is TRBJ2-5 and V is TRBV27; 7 nucleotides agree with TRBD1. The germline CDR1 and CDR2 sequences are MNHEY and SMNVEV (reference sequence). With V trimmed by 4 bases and J by 5 bases, 7 bases remained unmatched. The CDR3 has 14 amino acids. The CDR3 sequence is CASSSRGRGETQYF. In DNA form, the CDR3 reads TGTGCCAGCAGTTCTAGGGGGCGCGGGGAGACCCAGTACTTC.

The chain uses TRBV11-2 and TRBJ2-3, with D uncertain. Trimming took 3 bases from V and 5 from J, leaving 3 bases between them. Germline V gene sequence: CDR1 SGHAT, CDR2 FQNNGV. This CDR3 is 11 amino acids long. The CDR3 reads CASSLVDTQYF. CDR3 bases: TGTGCCAGCAGCTTGGTAGATACGCAGTATTTT.

This clone has just one count. The rearrangement links TRBV19 to TRBJ1-1; D unresolved. Between the trimmed V and J ends, which lost 5 bases and 1 base, there was a span of 8 bases. Germline-derived CDR1 and CDR2 are LNHDA and SQIVND (reference sequence). The CDR3 consists of 13 residues. In DNA form, the CDR3 reads TGTGCCAGTAGTTACGACGGGAACACTGAAGCTTTCTTT. Translating gives CASSYDGNTEAFF.

The chain is built from TRBV7-6 and TRBJ2-7; 11 bases are shared with TRBD1. Germline V lookup: CDR1 SGHVS, CDR2 FNYEAQ. This CDR3 has 15 residues. V lost 7 bases to trimming and J lost 0 bases; unmatched junction nucleotides: 5. The CDR3 spells CASTLGTGGSYEQYF. CDR3 nucleotide sequence: TGTGCCAGCACCTTGGGGACAGGGGGCTCCTACGAGCAGTACTTC. Looking up the rest from reference TRBV7-6 and TRBJ2-7 gives the full variable domain: GAGVSQSPRYKVTKRGQDVALRCDPISGHVSLYWYRQALGQGPEFLTYFNYEAQQDKSGLPNDRFSAERPEGSISTLTIQRTEQRDSAMYRCASTLGTGGSYEQYFGPGTRLTVT.